There are many counts of the clone carrying this T cell receptor beta chain. Its antigen is undetermined. The data are from a study of cytotoxic CD8 clonotypes in ibrutinib-treated CLL. On the study more broadly: The authors obtained response samples at a median of around 11 months of treatment, range 6 to 36. Study-wide findings and caveats: Public clonotypes, an uncommon group, contracted or remained stable on treatment.

Germline-derived CDR1 and CDR2 are SGHDN and FVKESK. The CDR3 runs 15 residues. Trimming shortened V by 4 bases and J by 2 bases, and 13 bases separated the two germline ends. The assay was immunoSEQ multiplex PCR, and TCRdb's table has in-frame clones only and misses some. In the table there are 150,000 or so clones, 81% of which are singletons. The sample consisted of PBMCs, taken after 12 months of ibrutinib treatment. The V gene is TRBV14, the J gene TRBJ2-3, with a possible D match to TRBD2 (6 bases). The receptor was derived from a human donor with chronic lymphocytic leukemia. In nucleotides, the CDR3 is TGTGCCAGCAGCCTCGGCGGGGTGTTCACAGATACGCAGTATTTT. Amino acid sequence: CASSLGGVFTDTQYF.